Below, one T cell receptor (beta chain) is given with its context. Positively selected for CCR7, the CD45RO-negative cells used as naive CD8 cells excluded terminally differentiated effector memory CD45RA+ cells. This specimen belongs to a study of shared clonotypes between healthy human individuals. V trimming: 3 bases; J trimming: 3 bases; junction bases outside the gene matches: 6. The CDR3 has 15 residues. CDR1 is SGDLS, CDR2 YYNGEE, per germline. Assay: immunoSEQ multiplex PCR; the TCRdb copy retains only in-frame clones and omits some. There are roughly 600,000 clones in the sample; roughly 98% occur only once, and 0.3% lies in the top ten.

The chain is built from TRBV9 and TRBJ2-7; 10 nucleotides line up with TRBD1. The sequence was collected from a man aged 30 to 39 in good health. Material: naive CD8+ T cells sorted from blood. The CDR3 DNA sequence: TGTGCCAGCAGCGGCGGCGGGACAGGGGTCTACGAGCAGTACTTC. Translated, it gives CASSGGGTGVYEQYF.